The rows below give T cell receptor beta chains drawn from one sample of a study of cytomegalovirus exposure and HLA in healthy donors. Repertoires were generated with immunoSEQ multiplex PCR, while TCRdb's copy carries only in-frame clones and drops some. The repertoire holds roughly 200,000 clones, 73% seen once, with roughly 1.9% in the top ten. Sequenced material: PBMCs. These receptors came from a woman under 40 in good health and CMV-seronegative. CDR3s include the opening cysteine and the closing phenylalanine or tryptophan. A D gene is named only where the DNA matches it firmly. Some rows have no size entry. The others give once, few or many, or a class for an expanded clone.

cdr3_nt: TGTTCCAGCAGCTTACTGCCCCCGGGACAGGGAGCATACAATGAGCAGTTCTTC
cdr3_aa: CSSSLLPPGQGAYNEQFF
j_call: TRBJ2-1
clone_size: .
d_call: TRBD1
v_call: TRBV7-9

cdr3_nt: TGTGCCAGCAGCTTAGTGTTGGGCACAGGCACAGATACGCAGTATTTT
cdr3_aa: CASSLVLGTGTDTQYF
j_call: TRBJ2-3
clone_size: .
d_call: .
v_call: TRBV7-9

cdr3_nt: TGTGCCAGCAGCCCGACAGGGGACTATGGCTACACCTTC
cdr3_aa: CASSPTGDYGYTF
j_call: TRBJ1-2
clone_size: .
d_call: TRBD1
v_call: TRBV6-4

cdr3_nt: TGCGCCAGCAGCCAAGATAGTGCGGCAGGGGGGTGGAACACTGAAGCTTTCTTT
cdr3_aa: CASSQDSAAGGWNTEAFF
j_call: TRBJ1-1
clone_size: .
d_call: TRBD1
v_call: TRBV4-3

cdr3_nt: TGTGCCAGCAGGCAAACCGTAGGGGTAAACGGGAATGAGCAGTTCTTC
cdr3_aa: CASRQTVGVNGNEQFF
j_call: TRBJ2-1
clone_size: .
d_call: .
v_call: TRBV2

cdr3_nt: TGTGCCAGCAGTTTAAGGGGGCCTTACGAGCAGTACTTC
cdr3_aa: CASSLRGPYEQYF
j_call: TRBJ2-7
clone_size: .
d_call: TRBD1
v_call: TRBV27

cdr3_nt: TGTGCCAGTACCGTGGACAGACGCTATGGCTACACCTTC
cdr3_aa: CASTVDRRYGYTF
j_call: TRBJ1-2
clone_size: once
d_call: .
v_call: TRBV19

cdr3_nt: TGTGCCAGCAGCCAAGAGAAGGGAGGCCGCATGAACACTGAAGCTTTCTTT
cdr3_aa: CASSQEKGGRMNTEAFF
j_call: TRBJ1-1
clone_size: .
d_call: .
v_call: TRBV14

cdr3_nt: TGTGCCAGCAGTATCCGACAGGGGGCGAGCCAGCCCCAGCATTTT
cdr3_aa: CASSIRQGASQPQHF
j_call: TRBJ1-5
clone_size: .
d_call: TRBD1
v_call: TRBV28

cdr3_nt: TGTGCCAGCAGCAAAGTCTACCGCGGGAGGGGGGCCTTTAACTATGGCTACACCTTC
cdr3_aa: CASSKVYRGRGAFNYGYTF
j_call: TRBJ1-2
clone_size: .
d_call: .
v_call: TRBV21-1